Given below is one T cell receptor (beta chain) in context. Its antigen is currently unknown. This CDR3 has 17 amino acids. The germline CDR1 and CDR2 sequences are KGHDR and SFDVKD. V gave up 4 bases and J gave up 7 bases, with 24 bases separating them. This entry is derived from a study of Graves' ophthalmopathy and Graves' hyperthyroidism. Whole-study findings and limits: Stable hyperthyroidism and ophthalmopathy were told apart by a 13-signature model, which achieved 85% to 90% sensitivity and roughly 76% specificity. Its predictions of ophthalmopathy progression gave the model 60% to 71% sensitivity and approximately 72% specificity.

Over 18 months of follow-up, stable hyperthyroidism required that no ophthalmopathy appear. The authors used Ficoll-Paque density gradient centrifugation to separate PBMCs. The input was roughly 9.3 ml of fresh peripheral blood. RNA transcripts provided the template for amplifying TCR beta CDR3 regions. HTBI-primed first-round RT-PCR preceded second-round multiplex PCR. TCRdb used MiXCR to reprocess the multiplex PCR reads, holding one entry per CDR3 protein. The sample includes almost 40,000 distinct CDR3 sequences, about half of them seen just once. The material sequenced was peripheral blood. This receptor was obtained from an adult woman with stable Graves' hyperthyroidism. The rearrangement links TRBV24-1 to TRBJ1-2; perhaps TRBD1 as D (6 bases). Here the CDR3 reads CATSDIGQLGLSSGYTF. CDR3 bases: TGTGCCACCAGTGACATCGGACAGCTTGGCTTATCAAGTGGCTACACCTTC.